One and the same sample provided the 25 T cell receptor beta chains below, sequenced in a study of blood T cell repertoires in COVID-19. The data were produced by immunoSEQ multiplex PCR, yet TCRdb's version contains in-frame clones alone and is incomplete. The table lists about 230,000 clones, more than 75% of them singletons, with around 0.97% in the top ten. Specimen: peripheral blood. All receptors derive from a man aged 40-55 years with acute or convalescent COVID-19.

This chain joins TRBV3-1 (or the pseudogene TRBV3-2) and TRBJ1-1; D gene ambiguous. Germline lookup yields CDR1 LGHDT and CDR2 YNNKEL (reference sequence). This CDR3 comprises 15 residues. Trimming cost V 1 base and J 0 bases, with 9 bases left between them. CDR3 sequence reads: CASSQGASLNTEAFF. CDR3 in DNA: TGTGCCAGCAGCCAAGGGGCCTCATTGAACACTGAAGCTTTCTTT.

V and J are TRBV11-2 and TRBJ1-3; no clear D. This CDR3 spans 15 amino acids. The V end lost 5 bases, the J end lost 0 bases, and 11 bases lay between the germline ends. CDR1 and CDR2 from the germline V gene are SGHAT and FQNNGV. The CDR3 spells CASSPVRDSGNTIYF. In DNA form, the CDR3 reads TGTGCCAGCAGCCCCGTCCGGGACTCTGGAAACACCATATATTTT. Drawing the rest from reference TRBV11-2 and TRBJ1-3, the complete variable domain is EAGVAQSPRYKIIEKRQSVAFWCNPISGHATLYWYQQILGQGPKLLIQFQNNGVVDDSQLPKDRFSAERLKGVDSTLKIQPAKLEDSAVYLCASSPVRDSGNTIYFGEGSWLTVV.

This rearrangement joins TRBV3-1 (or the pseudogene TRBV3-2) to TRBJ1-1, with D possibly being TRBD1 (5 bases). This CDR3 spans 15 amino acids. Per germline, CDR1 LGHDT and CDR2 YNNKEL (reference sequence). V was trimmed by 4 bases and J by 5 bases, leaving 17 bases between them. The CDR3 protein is CASSPRGEGWTEAFF. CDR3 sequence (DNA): TGTGCCAGCAGCCCCCGAGGGGAGGGCTGGACTGAAGCTTTCTTT.

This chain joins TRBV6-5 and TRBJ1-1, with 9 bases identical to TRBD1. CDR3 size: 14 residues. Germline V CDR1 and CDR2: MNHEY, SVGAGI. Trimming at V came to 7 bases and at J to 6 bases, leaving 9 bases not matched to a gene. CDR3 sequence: CASTSTGGRAEAFF. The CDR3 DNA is TGTGCCAGCACCTCGACAGGGGGGAGGGCTGAAGCTTTCTTT.

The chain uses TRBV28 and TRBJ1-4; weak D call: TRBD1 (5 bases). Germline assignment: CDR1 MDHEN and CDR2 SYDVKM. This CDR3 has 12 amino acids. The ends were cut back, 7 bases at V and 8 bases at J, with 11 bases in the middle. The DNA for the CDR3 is TGTGCCAGCAACGTCCGGACAGAAAAACTGTTTTTT. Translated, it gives CASNVRTEKLFF.

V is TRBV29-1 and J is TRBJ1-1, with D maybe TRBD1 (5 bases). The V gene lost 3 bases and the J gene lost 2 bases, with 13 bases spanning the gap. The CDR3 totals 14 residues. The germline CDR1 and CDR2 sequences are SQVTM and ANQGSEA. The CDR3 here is CSVDPWGPNTEAFF. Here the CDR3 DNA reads TGCAGCGTTGACCCATGGGGCCCTAACACTGAAGCTTTCTTT.

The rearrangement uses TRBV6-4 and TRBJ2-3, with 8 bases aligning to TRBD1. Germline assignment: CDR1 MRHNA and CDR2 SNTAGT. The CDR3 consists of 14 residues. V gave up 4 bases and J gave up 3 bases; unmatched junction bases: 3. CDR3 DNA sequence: TGTGCCAGCAGTGTACAGGGGGGTACAGATACGCAGTATTTT. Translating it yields CASSVQGGTDTQYF.

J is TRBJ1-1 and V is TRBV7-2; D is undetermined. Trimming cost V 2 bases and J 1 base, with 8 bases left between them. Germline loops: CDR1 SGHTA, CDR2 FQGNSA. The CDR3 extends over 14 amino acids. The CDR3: CASSLNSQNTEAFF. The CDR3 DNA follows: TGTGCCAGCAGCTTAAACAGCCAGAACACTGAAGCTTTCTTT.

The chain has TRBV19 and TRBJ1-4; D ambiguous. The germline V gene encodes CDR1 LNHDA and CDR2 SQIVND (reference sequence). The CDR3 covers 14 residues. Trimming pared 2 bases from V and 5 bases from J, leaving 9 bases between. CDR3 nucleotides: TGTGCCAGTAGTATATCTCGGGGAAATGAAAAACTGTTTTTT. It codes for CASSISRGNEKLFF.

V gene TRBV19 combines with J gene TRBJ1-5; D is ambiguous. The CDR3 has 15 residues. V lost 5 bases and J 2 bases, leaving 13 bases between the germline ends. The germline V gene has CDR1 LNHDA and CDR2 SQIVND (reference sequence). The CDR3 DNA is TGTGCCAGTAGTTACGACTGGTGGGGCAATCAGCCCCAGCATTTT. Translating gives CASSYDWWGNQPQHF.

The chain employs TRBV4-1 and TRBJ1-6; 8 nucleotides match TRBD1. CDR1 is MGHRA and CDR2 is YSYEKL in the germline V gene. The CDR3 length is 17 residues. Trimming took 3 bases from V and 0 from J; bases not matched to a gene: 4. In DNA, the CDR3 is TGCGCCAGCAGCCATCAAACAGGGGGCTCCTATAATTCACCCCTCCACTTT. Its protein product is CASSHQTGGSYNSPLHF.

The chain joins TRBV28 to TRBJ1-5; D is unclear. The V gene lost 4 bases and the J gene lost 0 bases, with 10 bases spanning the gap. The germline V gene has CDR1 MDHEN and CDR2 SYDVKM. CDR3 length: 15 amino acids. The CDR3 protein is CASSYLQYSNQPQHF. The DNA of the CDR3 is TGTGCCAGCAGTTATTTACAGTATAGCAATCAGCCCCAGCATTTT.

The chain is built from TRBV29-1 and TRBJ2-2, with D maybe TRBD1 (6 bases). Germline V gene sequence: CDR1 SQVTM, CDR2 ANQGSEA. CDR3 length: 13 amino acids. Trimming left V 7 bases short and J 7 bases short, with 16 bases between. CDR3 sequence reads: CSARDMSIGELFF. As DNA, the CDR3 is TGCAGCGCCCGGGACATGAGCATCGGGGAGCTGTTTTTT.

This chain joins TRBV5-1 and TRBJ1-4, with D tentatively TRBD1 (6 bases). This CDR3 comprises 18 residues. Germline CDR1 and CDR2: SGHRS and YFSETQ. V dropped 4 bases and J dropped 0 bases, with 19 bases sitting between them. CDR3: CASSPVRTDPSTNEKLFF. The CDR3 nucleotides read TGCGCCAGCAGCCCTGTTAGGACAGATCCCTCAACTAATGAAAAACTGTTTTTT.

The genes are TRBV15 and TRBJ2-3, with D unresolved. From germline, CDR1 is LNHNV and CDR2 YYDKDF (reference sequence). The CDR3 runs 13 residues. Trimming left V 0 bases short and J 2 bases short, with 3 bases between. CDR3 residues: CATSRDHTDTQYF. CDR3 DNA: TGTGCCACCAGCAGAGATCACACAGATACGCAGTATTTT.

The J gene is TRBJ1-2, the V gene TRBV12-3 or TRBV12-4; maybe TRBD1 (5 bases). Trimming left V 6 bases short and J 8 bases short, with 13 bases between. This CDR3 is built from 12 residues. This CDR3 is CASSLGQGGYTF. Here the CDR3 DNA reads TGTGCCAGCAGCCTCGGACAAGGCGGCTACACCTTC.

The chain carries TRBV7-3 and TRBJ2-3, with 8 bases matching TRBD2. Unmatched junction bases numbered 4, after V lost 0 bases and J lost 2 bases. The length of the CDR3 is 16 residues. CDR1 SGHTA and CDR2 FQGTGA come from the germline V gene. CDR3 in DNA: TGTGCCAGCAGCTTAACTAGCGGGGCCCTCACAGATACGCAGTATTTT. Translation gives CASSLTSGALTDTQYF.

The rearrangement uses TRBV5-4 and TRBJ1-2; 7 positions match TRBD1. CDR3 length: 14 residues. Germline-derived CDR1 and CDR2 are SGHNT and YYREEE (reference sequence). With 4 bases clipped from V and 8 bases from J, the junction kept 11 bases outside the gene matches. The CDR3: CASSLGSGGGGYTF. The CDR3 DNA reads TGTGCCAGCAGCCTGGGGTCAGGGGGAGGAGGCTACACCTTC.

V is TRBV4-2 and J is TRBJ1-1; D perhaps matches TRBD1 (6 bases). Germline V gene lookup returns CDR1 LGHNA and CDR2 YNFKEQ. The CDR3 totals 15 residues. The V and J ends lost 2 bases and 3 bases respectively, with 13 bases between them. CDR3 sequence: CASSQLTGLDTEAFF. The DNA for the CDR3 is TGTGCCAGCAGCCAACTTACAGGGTTGGACACTGAAGCTTTCTTT.

The CDR3 DNA reads as TGTGCCAGCAGCACCCCCACGGGGTTAGGGTATGGCTACACCTTC. It yields the protein CASSTPTGLGYGYTF. The rearrangement links TRBV9 to TRBJ1-2; D is ambiguous. The CDR3 is 15 residues long. Per germline, CDR1 SGDLS and CDR2 YYNGEE. The germline V and J ends were trimmed by 4 bases and 5 bases, with 18 bases remaining between them.

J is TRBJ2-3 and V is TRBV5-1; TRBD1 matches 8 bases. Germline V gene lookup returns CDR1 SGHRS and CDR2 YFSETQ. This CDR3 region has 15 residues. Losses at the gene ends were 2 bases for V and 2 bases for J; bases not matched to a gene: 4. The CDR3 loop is CASSFVDRATDTQYF. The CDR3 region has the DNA TGCGCCAGCAGCTTTGTGGACAGGGCCACAGATACGCAGTATTTT.

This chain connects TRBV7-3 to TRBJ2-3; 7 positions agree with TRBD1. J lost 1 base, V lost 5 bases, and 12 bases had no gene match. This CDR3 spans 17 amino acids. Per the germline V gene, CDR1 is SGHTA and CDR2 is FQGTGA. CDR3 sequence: CASSPQPQGIGTDTQYF. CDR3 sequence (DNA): TGTGCCAGCAGCCCGCAACCACAGGGGATTGGCACAGATACGCAGTATTTT.

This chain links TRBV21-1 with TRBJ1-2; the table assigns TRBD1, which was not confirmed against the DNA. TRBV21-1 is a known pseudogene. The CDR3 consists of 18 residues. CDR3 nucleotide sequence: TGTGCCAGCAGCAAAGTAGAGCCCCAGGGGAGATTTAACTATGGCTACACCTTC. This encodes CASSKVEPQGRFNYGYTF.

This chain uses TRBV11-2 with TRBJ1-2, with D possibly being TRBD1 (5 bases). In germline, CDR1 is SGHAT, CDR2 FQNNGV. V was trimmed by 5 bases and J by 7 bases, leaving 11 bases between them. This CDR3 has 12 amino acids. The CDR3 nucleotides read TGTGCCAGCAGCGCTGGGACTTTTGGCTACACCTTC. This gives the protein CASSAGTFGYTF.

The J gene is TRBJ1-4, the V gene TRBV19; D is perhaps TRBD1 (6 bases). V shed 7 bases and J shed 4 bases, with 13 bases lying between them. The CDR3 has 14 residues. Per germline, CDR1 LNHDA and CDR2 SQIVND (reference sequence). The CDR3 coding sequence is TGTGCCAGTAACGCCGGGACACTTAATGAAAAACTGTTTTTT. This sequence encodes CASNAGTLNEKLFF.